This T cell receptor beta chain was captured in a study of blood T cell repertoires in COVID-19. Whole-study context: Some COVID-19 samples were acute and others convalescent; all came from the United States, Italy and Spain. From T cells, B-cell-depleted T cells, or PBMCs came the material, which was cDNA or gDNA.

Original analysis: Cell counts per sample came from amplifying reference gene primers. Method: immunoSEQ multiplex PCR; TCRdb's copy keeps in-frame clones and lacks some. D and trimming come from the DNA, and the V and J calls and clone size come from that table. Among roughly 160,000 clones listed, about 86% were seen once. CDR1 and CDR2 from the germline V gene are SEHNR and FQNEAQ (reference sequence). V was cut by 1 base and J by 6 bases, with 15 bases left in between. This CDR3 has 15 residues. The sequencing input was peripheral blood. The chain couples TRBV7-9 to TRBJ1-2; D possibly corresponds to TRBD1 (5 bases). The source of this sequence is a man aged 65-85 years with active or convalescent COVID-19. The CDR3: CASSLGSRERNGYTF. Here the CDR3 DNA reads TGTGCCAGCAGCTTAGGGAGCAGGGAACGTAATGGCTACACCTTC.